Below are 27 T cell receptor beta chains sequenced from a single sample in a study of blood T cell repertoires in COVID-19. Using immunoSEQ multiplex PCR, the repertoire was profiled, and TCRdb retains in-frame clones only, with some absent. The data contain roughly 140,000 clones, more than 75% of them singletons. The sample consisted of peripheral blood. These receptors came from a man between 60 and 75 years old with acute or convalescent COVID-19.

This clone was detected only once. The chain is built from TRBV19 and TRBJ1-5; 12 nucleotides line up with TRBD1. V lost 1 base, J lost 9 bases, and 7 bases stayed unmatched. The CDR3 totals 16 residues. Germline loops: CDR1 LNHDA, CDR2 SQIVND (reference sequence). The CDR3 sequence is CASSIVGTGGLRPQHF. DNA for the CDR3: TGTGCCAGTAGTATAGTAGGGACAGGGGGCTTACGGCCCCAGCATTTT. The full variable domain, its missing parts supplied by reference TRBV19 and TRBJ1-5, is DGGITQSPKYLFRKEGQNVTLSCEQNLNHDAMYWYRQDPGQGLRLIYYSQIVNDFQKGDIAEGYSVSREKKESFPLTVTSAQKNPTAFYLCASSIVGTGGLRPQHFGDGTRLSIL.

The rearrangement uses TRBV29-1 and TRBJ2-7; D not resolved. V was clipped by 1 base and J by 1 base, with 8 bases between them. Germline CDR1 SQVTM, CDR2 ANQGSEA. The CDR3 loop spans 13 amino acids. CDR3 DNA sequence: TGCAGCGTTGAAGGGTACAGATCCTACGAGCAGTACTTC. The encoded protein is CSVEGYRSYEQYF.

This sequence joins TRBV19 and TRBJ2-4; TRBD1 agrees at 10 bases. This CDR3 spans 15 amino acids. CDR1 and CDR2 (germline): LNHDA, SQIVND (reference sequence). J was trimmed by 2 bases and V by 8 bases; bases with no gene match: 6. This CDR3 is CASAPGQGTKNIQYF. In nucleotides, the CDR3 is TGTGCCAGTGCTCCGGGACAGGGGACCAAAAACATTCAGTACTTC. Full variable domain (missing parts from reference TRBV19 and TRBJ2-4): DGGITQSPKYLFRKEGQNVTLSCEQNLNHDAMYWYRQDPGQGLRLIYYSQIVNDFQKGDIAEGYSVSREKKESFPLTVTSAQKNPTAFYLCASAPGQGTKNIQYFGAGTRLSVL.

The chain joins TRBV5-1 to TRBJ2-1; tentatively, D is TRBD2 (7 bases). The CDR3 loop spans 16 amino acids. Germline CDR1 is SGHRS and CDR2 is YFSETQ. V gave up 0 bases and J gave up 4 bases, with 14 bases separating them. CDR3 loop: CASSLAGGRGYNEQFF. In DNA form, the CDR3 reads TGCGCCAGCAGCTTGGCCGGAGGGAGGGGGTACAATGAGCAGTTCTTC.

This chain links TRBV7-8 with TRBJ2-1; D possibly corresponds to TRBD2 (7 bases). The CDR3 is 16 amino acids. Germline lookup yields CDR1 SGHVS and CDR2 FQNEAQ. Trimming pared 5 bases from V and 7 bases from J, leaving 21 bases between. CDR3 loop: CASSRAGLGRGNEQFF. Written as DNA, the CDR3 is TGTGCCAGCAGCCGAGCAGGACTAGGGAGGGGGAATGAGCAGTTCTTC.

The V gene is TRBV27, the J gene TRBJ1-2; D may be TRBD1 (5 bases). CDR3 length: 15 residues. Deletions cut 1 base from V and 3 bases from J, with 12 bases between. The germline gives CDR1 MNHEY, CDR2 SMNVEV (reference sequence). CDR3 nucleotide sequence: TGTGCCAGCAGTTTATACGGGGGGTTGGACTATGGCTACACCTTC. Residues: CASSLYGGLDYGYTF.

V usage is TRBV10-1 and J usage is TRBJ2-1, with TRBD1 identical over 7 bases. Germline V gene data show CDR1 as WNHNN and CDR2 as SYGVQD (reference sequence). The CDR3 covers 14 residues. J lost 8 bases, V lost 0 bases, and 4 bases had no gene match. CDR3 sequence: CASSESTGWDEQFF. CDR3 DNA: TGCGCCAGCAGTGAGTCGACAGGGTGGGATGAGCAGTTCTTC.

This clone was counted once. The CDR3 loop reads CAWSGGGLNSPLHF. The CDR3 nucleotides read TGTGCCTGGAGTGGAGGGGGATTAAATTCACCCCTCCACTTT. This rearrangement joins TRBV30 to TRBJ1-6; tentatively, D is TRBD1 (6 bases). This CDR3 is 14 amino acids long. The V end lost 1 base, the J end lost 7 bases, and 11 bases lay between the germline ends. Germline V gene data show CDR1 as GTSNPN and CDR2 as SVGIG (reference sequence).

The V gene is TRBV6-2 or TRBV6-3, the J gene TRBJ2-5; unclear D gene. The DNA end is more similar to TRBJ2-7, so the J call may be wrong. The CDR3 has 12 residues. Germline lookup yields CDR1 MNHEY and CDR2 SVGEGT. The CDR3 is CASSYSSHEQYF. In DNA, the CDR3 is TGTGCCAGCAGTTACTCGTCTCACGAGCAGTACTTC.

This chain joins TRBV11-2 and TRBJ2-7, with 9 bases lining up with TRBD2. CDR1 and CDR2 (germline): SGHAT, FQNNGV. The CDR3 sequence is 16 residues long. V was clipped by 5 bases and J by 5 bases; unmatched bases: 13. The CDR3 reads CASSPLRAGGSNEQYF. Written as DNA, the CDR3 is TGTGCCAGCAGCCCCCTGCGAGCGGGAGGTTCAAACGAGCAGTACTTC.

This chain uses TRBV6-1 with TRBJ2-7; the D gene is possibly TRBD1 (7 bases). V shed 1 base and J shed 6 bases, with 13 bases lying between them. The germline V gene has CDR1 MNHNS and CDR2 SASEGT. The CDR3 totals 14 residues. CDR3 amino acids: CASSEVEGAAEQYF. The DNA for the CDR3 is TGTGCCAGCAGTGAAGTGGAGGGGGCGGCCGAGCAGTACTTC.

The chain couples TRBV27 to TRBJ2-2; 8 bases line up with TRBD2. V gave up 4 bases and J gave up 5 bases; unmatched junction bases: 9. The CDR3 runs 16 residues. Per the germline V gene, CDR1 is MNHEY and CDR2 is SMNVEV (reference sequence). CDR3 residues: CASSWGGLEVTGELFF. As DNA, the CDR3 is TGTGCCAGCAGTTGGGGGGGACTAGAAGTTACCGGGGAGCTGTTTTTT.

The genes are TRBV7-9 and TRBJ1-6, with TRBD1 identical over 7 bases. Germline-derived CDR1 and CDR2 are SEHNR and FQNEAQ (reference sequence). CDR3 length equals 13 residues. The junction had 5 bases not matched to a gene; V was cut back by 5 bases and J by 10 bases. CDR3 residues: CASSETGMSPLHF. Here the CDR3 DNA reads TGTGCCAGCAGCGAGACAGGGATGTCACCCCTCCACTTT.

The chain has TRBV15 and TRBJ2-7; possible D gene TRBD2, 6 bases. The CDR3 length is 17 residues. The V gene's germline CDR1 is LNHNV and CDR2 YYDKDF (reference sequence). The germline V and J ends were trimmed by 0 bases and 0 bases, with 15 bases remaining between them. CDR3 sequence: CATSRDSQGLLSYEQYF. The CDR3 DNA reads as TGTGCCACCAGCAGAGATTCCCAGGGACTCCTCTCCTACGAGCAGTACTTC.

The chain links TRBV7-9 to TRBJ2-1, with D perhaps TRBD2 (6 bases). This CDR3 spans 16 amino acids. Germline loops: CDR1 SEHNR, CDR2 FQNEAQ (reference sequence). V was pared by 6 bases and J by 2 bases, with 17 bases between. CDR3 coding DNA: TGTGCCAGCAGTTTTAGTTCCGGGAGCGCCTACAATGAGCAGTTCTTC. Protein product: CASSFSSGSAYNEQFF.

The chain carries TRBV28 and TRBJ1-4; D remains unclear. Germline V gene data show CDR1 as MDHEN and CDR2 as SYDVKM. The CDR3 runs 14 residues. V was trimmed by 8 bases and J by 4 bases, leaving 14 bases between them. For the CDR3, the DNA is TGTGCCAGCGGAAGCCCGGGAGTTAATGAAAAACTGTTTTTT. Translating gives CASGSPGVNEKLFF.

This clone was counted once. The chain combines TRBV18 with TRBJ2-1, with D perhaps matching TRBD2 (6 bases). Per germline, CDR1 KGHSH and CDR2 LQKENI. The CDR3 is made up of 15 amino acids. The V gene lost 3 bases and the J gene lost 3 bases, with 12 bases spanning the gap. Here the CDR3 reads CASSPDRDFYNEQFF. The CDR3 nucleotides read TGTGCCAGCTCACCGGACCGGGACTTCTACAATGAGCAGTTCTTC.

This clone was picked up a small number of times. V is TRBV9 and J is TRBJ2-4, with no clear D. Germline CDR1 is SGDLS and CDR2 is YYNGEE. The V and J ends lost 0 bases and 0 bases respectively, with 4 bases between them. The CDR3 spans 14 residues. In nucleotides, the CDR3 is TGTGCCAGCAGCGTAGGACTAGCCAAAAACATTCAGTACTTC. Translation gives CASSVGLAKNIQYF.

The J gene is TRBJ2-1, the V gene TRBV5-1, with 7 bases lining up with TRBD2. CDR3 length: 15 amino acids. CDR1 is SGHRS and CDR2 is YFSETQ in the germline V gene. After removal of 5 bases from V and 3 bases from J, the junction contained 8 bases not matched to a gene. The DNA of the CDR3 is TGCGCCAGCAGTATCTCCCTAGCGGACTACAATGAGCAGTTCTTC. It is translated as CASSISLADYNEQFF. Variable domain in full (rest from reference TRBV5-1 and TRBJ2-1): KAGVTQTPRYLIKTRGQQVTLSCSPISGHRSVSWYQQTPGQGLQFLFEYFSETQRNKGNFPGRFSGRQFSNSRSEMNVSTLELGDSALYLCASSISLADYNEQFFGPGTRLTVL.

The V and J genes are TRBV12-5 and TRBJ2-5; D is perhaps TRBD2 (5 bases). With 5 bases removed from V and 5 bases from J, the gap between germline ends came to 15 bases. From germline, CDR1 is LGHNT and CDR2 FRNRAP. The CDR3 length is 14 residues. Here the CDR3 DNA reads TGTGCTAGTGGTGCCGGGGTATCCTTGGAGACCCAGTACTTC. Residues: CASGAGVSLETQYF.

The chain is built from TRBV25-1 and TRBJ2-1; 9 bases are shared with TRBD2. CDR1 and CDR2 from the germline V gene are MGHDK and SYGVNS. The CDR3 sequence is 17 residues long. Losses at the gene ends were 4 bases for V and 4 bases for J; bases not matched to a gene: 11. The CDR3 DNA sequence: TGTGCCAGCAGTGGGGGTTGGGCACTAGCGGGTTACAATGAGCAGTTCTTC. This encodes CASSGGWALAGYNEQFF.

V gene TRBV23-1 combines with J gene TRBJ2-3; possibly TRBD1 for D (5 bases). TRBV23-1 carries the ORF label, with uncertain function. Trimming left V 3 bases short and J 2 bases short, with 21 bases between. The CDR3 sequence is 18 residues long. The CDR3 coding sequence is TGCGCCAGCAGTCAGAAGGCAGGGTCCTTCCCTGACACAGATACGCAGTATTTT. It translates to CASSQKAGSFPDTDTQYF.

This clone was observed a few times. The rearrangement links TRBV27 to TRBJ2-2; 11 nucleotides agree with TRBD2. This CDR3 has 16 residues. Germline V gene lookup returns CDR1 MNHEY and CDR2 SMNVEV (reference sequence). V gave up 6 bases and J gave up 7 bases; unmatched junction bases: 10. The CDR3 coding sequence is TGTGCCAGCAGCCATACTAGCGGGAGTCTGGGCGGGGAGCTGTTTTTT. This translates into CASSHTSGSLGGELFF.

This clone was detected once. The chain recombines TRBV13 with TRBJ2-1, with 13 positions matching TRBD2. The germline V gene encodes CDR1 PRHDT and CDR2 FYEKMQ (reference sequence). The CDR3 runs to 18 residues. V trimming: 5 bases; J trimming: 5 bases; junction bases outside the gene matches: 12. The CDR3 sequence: CASSAGLAGMAGDNEQFF. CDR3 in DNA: TGTGCCAGCAGCGCGGGACTAGCGGGAATGGCGGGTGACAATGAGCAGTTCTTC.

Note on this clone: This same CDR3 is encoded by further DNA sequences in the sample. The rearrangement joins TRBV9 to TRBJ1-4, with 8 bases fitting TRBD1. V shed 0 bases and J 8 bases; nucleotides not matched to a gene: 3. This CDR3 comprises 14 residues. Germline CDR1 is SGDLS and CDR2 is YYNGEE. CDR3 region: CASSVGQGREKLFF. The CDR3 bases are TGTGCCAGCAGCGTAGGACAGGGGAGAGAAAAACTGTTTTTT.

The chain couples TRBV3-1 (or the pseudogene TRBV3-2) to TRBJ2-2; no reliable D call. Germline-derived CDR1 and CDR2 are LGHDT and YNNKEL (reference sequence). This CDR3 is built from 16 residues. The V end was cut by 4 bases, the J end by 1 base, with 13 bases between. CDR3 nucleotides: TGTGCCAGCAGCCCTGAACCCAGGCGGAACACCGGGGAGCTGTTTTTT. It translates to CASSPEPRRNTGELFF.

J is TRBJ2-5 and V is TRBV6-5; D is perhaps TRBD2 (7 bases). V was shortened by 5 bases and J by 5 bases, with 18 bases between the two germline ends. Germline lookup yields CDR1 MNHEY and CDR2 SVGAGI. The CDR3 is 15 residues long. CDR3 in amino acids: CASSRRGGERETQYF. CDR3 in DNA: TGTGCCAGCAGTCGACGAGGGGGGGAAAGGGAGACCCAGTACTTC.